A selection of T cell receptor beta chains follows, all from one sample in a study of cytomegalovirus exposure and HLA in healthy donors. Generated by immunoSEQ multiplex PCR, the TCRdb table keeps only in-frame clones and is missing some. The sample carries 150,000 to 200,000 clones, about 88% recorded once. Sequencing was carried out using PBMCs. The receptors originated from a man aged 18 to 29 in good health and CMV-seronegative. The CDR3 runs from the conserved cysteine through the conserved F or W. A D gene is named only where the DNA matches it firmly. Expanded clones are given a class, and other clones once, few, many or no size at all.

>NA|TRBV28|TRBD2|TRBJ2-1
TGTGCCAGCAGTCCCAGCGGGAGGGGGACCGACAATGAGCAGTTCTTC
CASSPSGRGTDNEQFF
>NA|TRBV14|NA|TRBJ1-1
TGTGCCAGCAGCCAATGGTTGAGGGACACTGAAGCTTTCTTT
CASSQWLRDTEAFF
>NA|TRBV11-2|TRBD1|TRBJ1-4
TGTGCCAGCAGCTCGGACAGGTTTGATTATGAAAAACTGTTTTTT
CASSSDRFDYEKLFF
>NA|TRBV29-1|NA|TRBJ1-1
TGCAGCGCGTACAGGGAGTTGAACACTGAAGCTTTCTTT
CSAYRELNTEAFF
>few|TRBV28|NA|TRBJ2-1
TGTGCCAGCAGCCAGGCAGGGAATGAGCAGTTCTTC
CASSQAGNEQFF
>NA|TRBV11-3|NA|TRBJ1-1
TGTGCCAGCAGCTTAGATGAGAGAACTGAAGCTTTCTTT
CASSLDERTEAFF
>NA|TRBV19|TRBD1|TRBJ2-1
TGTGCCAGTACCCCGGGACAGGGAGTCTACAATGAGCAGTTCTTC
CASTPGQGVYNEQFF
>NA|TRBV4-3|TRBD2|TRBJ2-1
TGCGCCAGCAGCAGAATGACGGGGACTAGCGGAAACAATGAGCAGTTCTTC
CASSRMTGTSGNNEQFF
>once|TRBV5-1|TRBD1|TRBJ2-2
TGCGCCAGCAGCTTGGGGACAGGGCACACCGGGGAGCTGTTTTTT
CASSLGTGHTGELFF
>NA|TRBV18|NA|TRBJ2-7
TGTGCCAGCTCACCAAGCGTCCGCTCCTACGAGCAGTACTTC
CASSPSVRSYEQYF
>NA|TRBV29-1|NA|TRBJ1-1
TGCAGCGTCCAGGGATCTTCCATGAACACTGAAGCTTTCTTT
CSVQGSSMNTEAFF
>NA|TRBV5-1|NA|TRBJ1-4
TGCGCCAGCAGCTTGGAATTCGGAGGAGTGGGACTTGAAAAACTGTTTTTT
CASSLEFGGVGLEKLFF
>NA|TRBV14|NA|TRBJ2-7
TGTGCCAGCAGCCAAGATCGGTCGGTTGCCGGGTACTTC
CASSQDRSVAGYF
>NA|TRBV5-4|NA|TRBJ1-1
TGTGCCAGCAGCGCCACCAGGGGCCACACTGAAGCTTTCTTT
CASSATRGHTEAFF
>NA|TRBV5-1|TRBD1|TRBJ1-2
TGCGCCAGCAGCCGACAGGGGGCGGAGGGCTACACCTTC
CASSRQGAEGYTF
>NA|TRBV11-2|NA|TRBJ2-7
TGTGCCAGCAGCTTAGTAAATAGAGCGGATTCCTACGAGCAGTACTTC
CASSLVNRADSYEQYF
>NA|TRBV7-2|TRBD1|TRBJ1-2
TGTGCCAGCAGCTTAGGGGGGACAGGGCCTGGCTACACCTTC
CASSLGGTGPGYTF
>NA|TRBV5-5|NA|TRBJ1-5
TGTGCCAGCAGTTCGGCCGGAGGACAGCCCCAGCATTTT
CASSSAGGQPQHF
>NA|TRBV28|TRBD2|TRBJ2-2
TGTGCCAGCAGTCCCCTGACTAGCGTGGGCGGGGAGCTGTTTTTT
CASSPLTSVGGELFF
>NA|TRBV5-4|NA|TRBJ1-2
TGTGCCAGCAGCGCCGGATCAGGAAACTATGGCTACACCTTC
CASSAGSGNYGYTF
>NA|TRBV28|NA|TRBJ1-1
TGTGCCAGCAGTTTATGGGTCGGGACTGAAGCTTTCTTT
CASSLWVGTEAFF
>NA|TRBV19|TRBD2|TRBJ2-4
TGTGCCAGTAGTACGCGGGAGATCGGCAAAAACATTCAGTACTTC
CASSTREIGKNIQYF
>NA|TRBV27|NA|TRBJ1-6
TGTGCCAGCAGTTTATGGGCGGGGCGTCAGGATTCACCCCTCCACTTT
CASSLWAGRQDSPLHF
>once|TRBV27|NA|TRBJ1-1
TGTGCCAGCAGTTTAATCGGTTATACTGAAGCTTTCTTT
CASSLIGYTEAFF
>NA|TRBV11-2|TRBD2|TRBJ2-4
TGTGCCAGCAGCTTAGGGGACCCGGGACTAGCGGGGGAGAAAAACATTCAGTACTTC
CASSLGDPGLAGEKNIQYF
>once|TRBV15|NA|TRBJ1-2
TGTGCCACCAGCACCCTCGTCGGGGGTGGTGGCTACACCTTC
CATSTLVGGGGYTF
>NA|TRBV10-1|NA|TRBJ2-1
TGCGCCAGCAGTGAGGAGGGAGGGACAAATGAGCAGTTCTTC
CASSEEGGTNEQFF
>NA|TRBV30|TRBD1|TRBJ2-4
TGTGCAGGGCAGGGGGAAAACAAAAACATTCAGTACTTC
CAGQGENKNIQYF
>NA|TRBV4-1|NA|TRBJ2-3
TGCGCCAGCAGCCAAGGGGGAGGCCCGGCGAAAACAGATACGCAGTATTTT
CASSQGGGPAKTDTQYF
>NA|TRBV10-3|TRBD1|TRBJ2-1
TGTGCCATCAGTCCCGGGACAGGGGGCAATGAGCAGTTCTTC
CAISPGTGGNEQFF
>NA|TRBV5-1|TRBD1|TRBJ1-1
TGCGCCAGCAGCGGGGACAGGGAGGACACTGAAGCTTTCTTT
CASSGDREDTEAFF
>NA|TRBV2|TRBD1|TRBJ2-3
TGTGCCAGCAGGGGAACAGGGGCCAGGGCAGATACGCAGTATTTT
CASRGTGARADTQYF
>NA|TRBV5-1|TRBD2|TRBJ2-1
TGCGCCAGCAGCTCCCTAGCGGGACAAAATGAGCAGTTCTTC
CASSSLAGQNEQFF
>NA|TRBV6-5|TRBD1|TRBJ2-7
TGTGCCAGCAGTCGGGACAGGGCTTACGAGCAGTACTTC
CASSRDRAYEQYF
>NA|TRBV4-1|TRBD1|TRBJ1-5
TGCGCCAGCAGCCAAAGGGACAGGGCAGGCCAGCCCCAGCATTTT
CASSQRDRAGQPQHF
>NA|TRBV2|TRBD1|TRBJ2-5
TGTGCCAGCAGTGAAAGGGGACAGGGTTCCGGGCAAGAGACCCAGTACTTC
CASSERGQGSGQETQYF
>NA|TRBV28|TRBD1|TRBJ2-1
TGTGCCAGCACCTCCGGGACAGGGGACATAAATGAGCAGTTCTTC
CASTSGTGDINEQFF
>NA|TRBV4-3|NA|TRBJ2-3
TGCGCCAGCAGCCAAGAGGGGGCTAGCACAGATACGCAGTATTTT
CASSQEGASTDTQYF
>few|TRBV6-1|TRBD1|TRBJ2-7
TGTGCCAGCCACCGGGACAGGGGGACCTACGAGCAGTACTTC
CASHRDRGTYEQYF
>NA|TRBV11-2|TRBD2|TRBJ2-1
TGTGCCAGCAGCTTAGATCTAGCGGGAGGCTACAATGAGCAGTTCTTC
CASSLDLAGGYNEQFF
>NA|TRBV7-2|TRBD1|TRBJ2-3
TGTGCCAGCAGCGCCGGGACAGGGGGACGGTACACAGATACGCAGTATTTT
CASSAGTGGRYTDTQYF
>NA|TRBV5-1|NA|TRBJ1-6
TGCGCCAGCAGCGATAGACTAAATTCACCCCTCCACTTT
CASSDRLNSPLHF
>NA|TRBV27|TRBD1|TRBJ1-2
TGTGCCAGCAGTTTAGAGGGGGCGGGGGGCTACACCTTC
CASSLEGAGGYTF
>once|TRBV6-6|NA|TRBJ2-7
TGTGCCAGCAGTAACAGGGATTTAGCCTACGAGCAGTACTTC
CASSNRDLAYEQYF
>NA|TRBV28|NA|TRBJ1-1
TGTGCCACTATACAGGGATCGGTTGAAGCTTTCTTT
CATIQGSVEAFF
>NA|TRBV18|TRBD1|TRBJ1-2
TGTGCCAGCTCACCAGAGCAGGGGGCTGGCTATGGCTACACCTTC
CASSPEQGAGYGYTF
>NA|TRBV6-5|NA|TRBJ1-2
TGTGCCAGCAGAACATACTATGGCTACACCTTC
CASRTYYGYTF
>NA|TRBV5-1|TRBD1|TRBJ2-7
TGCGCCAGCAGCTTGGCAGACCCGACAGGGGGATACGAGCAGTACTTC
CASSLADPTGGYEQYF
>few|TRBV30|NA|TRBJ1-1
TGTGCCTGGAGTGCCCAGGGGAACACTGAAGCTTTCTTT
CAWSAQGNTEAFF
>few|TRBV7-9|TRBD1|TRBJ1-2
TGTGCCAGCAGCTTTTCCCGGGACAGACTCTCCCGTGGCTACACCTTC
CASSFSRDRLSRGYTF
>NA|TRBV5-1|TRBD1|TRBJ2-5
TGCGCCAGCAGCTTGGGGGGACAGAAGAAAGAGACCCAGTACTTC
CASSLGGQKKETQYF
>NA|TRBV7-9|NA|TRBJ2-7
TGTGCCAGCAGCTTAGGGACTAAAGCCTACGAGCAGTACTTC
CASSLGTKAYEQYF
>NA|TRBV15|NA|TRBJ1-4
TGTGCCACCAGCAGAGATCCGTCCGAGAGCGGAAAACTGTTTTTT
CATSRDPSESGKLFF
>NA|TRBV7-9|TRBD1|TRBJ1-2
TGTGCCAGCAGCTCAGGGGGATTCACCTTC
CASSSGGFTF
>few|TRBV5-5|TRBD1|TRBJ2-7
TGTGCCAGCAGCCCGGGACAGTCTATCTACGAGCAGTACTTC
CASSPGQSIYEQYF